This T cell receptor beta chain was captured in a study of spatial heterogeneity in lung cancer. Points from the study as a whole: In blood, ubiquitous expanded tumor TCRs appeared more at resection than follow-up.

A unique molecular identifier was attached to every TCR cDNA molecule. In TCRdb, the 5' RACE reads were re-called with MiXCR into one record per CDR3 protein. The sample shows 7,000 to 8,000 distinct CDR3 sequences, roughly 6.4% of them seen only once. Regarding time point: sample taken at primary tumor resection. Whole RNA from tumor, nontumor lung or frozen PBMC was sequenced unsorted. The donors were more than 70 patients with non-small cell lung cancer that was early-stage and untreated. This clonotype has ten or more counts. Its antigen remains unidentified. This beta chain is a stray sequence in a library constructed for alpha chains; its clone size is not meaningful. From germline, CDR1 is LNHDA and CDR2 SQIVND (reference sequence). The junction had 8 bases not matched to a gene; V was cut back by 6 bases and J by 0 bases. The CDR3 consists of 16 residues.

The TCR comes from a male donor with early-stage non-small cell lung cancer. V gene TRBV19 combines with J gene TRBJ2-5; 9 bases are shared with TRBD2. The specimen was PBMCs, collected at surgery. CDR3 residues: CASSPELAGYQETQYF. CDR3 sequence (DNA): TGTGCCAGTAGCCCTGAGCTAGCGGGATACCAAGAGACCCAGTACTTC.